These 21 T cell receptor beta chains share one sample of origin, sequenced in a study of identical twins. TCRdb called the 5' RACE reads again in MiXCR, with one record for every CDR3 protein. The sample consists of roughly 1,500,000 distinct CDR3 sequences, 32% of them appearing once. Specimen: cord blood. All receptors derive from a newborn girl in good health.

This clonotype was seen more than once but under ten times. The V call is TRBV21-1, the J call TRBJ2-5; TRBD2 was called by the table and not checked on the DNA. TRBV21-1 is reported as a pseudogene. The CDR3 is made up of 16 amino acids. CDR3 nucleotide sequence: TGTGCCAGCAGCAAAGCGCAAGGACTACCCTCGGGGACCCAGTACTTC. Encoded protein: CASSKAQGLPSGTQYF.

V is TRBV27 and J is TRBJ2-2; TRBD1 or TRBD2 may be the D gene (5 bases each). V lost 4 bases, J lost 3 bases, and 21 bases lay in between. CDR1 and CDR2 (germline): MNHEY, SMNVEV (reference sequence). The CDR3 sequence is 18 residues long. CDR3 amino acids: CASSSPTGPAVDTGELFF. Written as DNA, the CDR3 is TGTGCCAGCAGTTCCCCGACGGGGCCAGCGGTGGACACCGGGGAGCTGTTTTTT.

There are many counts of this clonotype. This chain joins TRBV25-1 and TRBJ2-7; D might be TRBD2 (6 bases). Per germline, CDR1 MGHDK and CDR2 SYGVNS. The CDR3 spans 14 residues. V was shortened by 3 bases and J by 3 bases, with 12 bases between the two germline ends. CDR3: CASSEFIGGYEQYF. The CDR3 DNA is TGTGCCAGCAGTGAGTTTATCGGGGGCTACGAGCAGTACTTC.

This clonotype has only a few counts. The chain joins TRBV3-1 to TRBJ2-5, with 7 bases matching TRBD1. Germline lookup yields CDR1 LGHDT and CDR2 YNNKEL (reference sequence). The CDR3 extends over 15 amino acids. Trimming removed 1 base from V and 11 bases from J; junction bases left unmatched: 13. The DNA of the CDR3 is TGTGCCAGCAGCCAAGCTTGGGACAGCTTAAATGAGCAGTACTTC. Translating it yields CASSQAWDSLNEQYF.

The genes are TRBV10-3 and TRBJ2-3, with 7 positions matching TRBD2. V lost 2 bases and J lost 5; bases outside the gene matches: 7. The CDR3 length is 15 residues. The germline V gene encodes CDR1 ENHRY and CDR2 SYGVKD. CDR3 loop: CAISEPAGAGDTQYF. The DNA of the CDR3 is TGTGCCATCAGTGAGCCCGCGGGAGCGGGAGATACGCAGTATTTT.

This chain uses TRBV12-3 or TRBV12-4 with TRBJ1-1; possibly TRBD1 for D (5 bases). Trimming cost V 2 bases and J 0 bases, with 7 bases left between them. The CDR3 has 14 residues. The CDR3 reads CASSLKDMNTEAFF. The CDR3 DNA follows: TGTGCCAGCAGTTTAAAGGACATGAACACTGAAGCTTTCTTT.

The J gene is TRBJ2-3, the V gene TRBV28; D is undetermined. Per germline, CDR1 MDHEN and CDR2 SYDVKM. Trimming pared 3 bases from V and 2 bases from J, leaving 15 bases between. The CDR3 is made up of 16 amino acids. The CDR3 is CASSFSVEQNTDTQYF. CDR3 in DNA: TGTGCCAGCAGTTTCTCCGTCGAACAGAACACAGATACGCAGTATTTT. The complete variable domain, with remaining parts taken from reference TRBV28 and TRBJ2-3, reads DVKVTQSSRYLVKRTGEKVFLECVQDMDHENMFWYRQDPGLGLRLIYFSYDVKMKEKGDIPEGYSVSREKKERFSLILESASTNQTSMYLCASSFSVEQNTDTQYFGPGTRLTVL.

In this sample, this clonotype turned up a few times. This sequence joins TRBV12-3 or TRBV12-4 and TRBJ1-2; no definite D call. The CDR3 extends over 13 amino acids. Trimming took off 3 bases at V and 8 bases at J, with 13 bases between the two ends. CDR3 DNA: TGTGCCAGCAGTTTTGGGGTAGTGCGGGGCTACACCTTC. It yields the protein CASSFGVVRGYTF.

The chain combines TRBV29-1 with TRBJ2-7, with D unclear. V shed 7 bases and J shed 3 bases, with 13 bases lying between them. CDR3 length: 12 amino acids. Germline V gene sequence: CDR1 SQVTM, CDR2 ANQGSEA. CDR3 loop: CSARSTLYEQYF. The CDR3 DNA sequence: TGCAGCGCTAGATCGACTCTCTACGAGCAGTACTTC.

Only a few counts were recorded for this clonotype. The chain carries TRBV12-3 or TRBV12-4 and TRBJ2-7; TRBD2 agrees at 10 bases. CDR3 size: 18 residues. V dropped 5 bases and J dropped 3; count of bases not matched to a gene: 16. Here the CDR3 reads CASSRPPFGSGGIYEQYF. The CDR3 nucleotides are TGTGCCAGCAGTCGCCCCCCCTTTGGTAGCGGGGGGATCTACGAGCAGTACTTC.

The genes are TRBV20-1 and TRBJ2-5; TRBD1 is a possible D gene (6 bases). CDR3 length equals 15 residues. V was trimmed by 0 bases and J by 0 bases, leaving 11 bases between them. Germline values: CDR1 DFQATT, CDR2 SNEGSKA (reference sequence). The chain's CDR3 is CSARDPGDHQETQYF. CDR3 bases: TGCAGTGCTAGAGATCCAGGGGACCACCAAGAGACCCAGTACTTC.

V gene TRBV11-2 combines with J gene TRBJ2-2, with 10 bases fitting TRBD2. In germline, CDR1 is SGHAT, CDR2 FQNNGV. The V and J ends lost 5 bases and 5 bases, in that order; junction bases with no gene match: 5. This CDR3 spans 15 amino acids. This CDR3 reads CASSQLAGSTGELFF. CDR3 DNA sequence: TGTGCCAGCAGCCAACTAGCGGGGAGTACCGGGGAGCTGTTTTTT.

To note about this clonotype: Mismatch with germline at one junction end may stem from a read error. The chain uses TRBV13 and TRBJ1-2; D perhaps matches TRBD1 (6 bases). CDR3 length: 14 residues. Germline assignment: CDR1 PRHDT and CDR2 FYEKMQ (reference sequence). The CDR3 region is CASSSDRLVYGYAF. The CDR3, as DNA: TGTGCCAGCAGCTCCGACAGGTTGGTGTATGGCTACGCCTTC.

This sequence joins TRBV19 and TRBJ2-2; tentatively, D is TRBD1 (5 bases). CDR3 size: 14 residues. Trimming removed 7 bases at V and 4 bases at J, with 13 bases between. Germline V gives CDR1 LNHDA, CDR2 SQIVND (reference sequence). CDR3 DNA: TGTGCCAGTACCACAGGCGCTGGCACCGGGGAGCTGTTTTTT. It yields the protein CASTTGAGTGELFF.

This clonotype was seen only a few times. This chain joins TRBV4-1 and TRBJ2-3, with 8 bases aligning to TRBD2. CDR3 length: 14 residues. In germline, CDR1 is MGHRA, CDR2 YSYEKL. V shed 1 base, J shed 8 bases, and the junction held 5 bases outside the gene matches. CDR3 bases: TGCGCCAGCAGCCAAGGACCGGGACTAGGTACGCAGTATTTT. Its translation is CASSQGPGLGTQYF.

This clonotype was detected a few times. The genes are TRBV25-1 and TRBJ2-1, with 9 bases aligning to TRBD2. With 6 bases clipped from V and 6 bases from J, the junction kept 9 bases outside the gene matches. The CDR3 spans 15 residues. The germline CDR1 and CDR2 sequences are MGHDK and SYGVNS. The CDR3 DNA reads as TGTGCCAGCAGGCTCAGCGGGGGGTTACGCAATGAGCAGTTCTTC. Translation gives CASRLSGGLRNEQFF.

This clonotype was seen a few times. V is TRBV2 and J is TRBJ2-1; D is perhaps TRBD1 (5 bases). Trimming took off 6 bases at V and 2 bases at J, with 17 bases between the two ends. The V gene's germline CDR1 is SNHLY and CDR2 FYNNEI. The CDR3 contains 16 residues. In nucleotides, the CDR3 is TGTGCCAGCAGCCAGCGTATACAAGGGGCCTACAATGAGCAGTTCTTC. Residues: CASSQRIQGAYNEQFF.

The chain recombines TRBV30 with TRBJ1-1; D remains ambiguous. The germline V gene encodes CDR1 GTSNPN and CDR2 SVGIG (reference sequence). The CDR3 extends over 13 amino acids. V was clipped by 5 bases and J by 0 bases, with 10 bases between them. This chain's CDR3 is CAWQRRMNTEAFF. The DNA for the CDR3 is TGTGCCTGGCAGCGACGGATGAACACTGAAGCTTTCTTT.

As to this clonotype: An end of the junction differs from the germline gene, which may be a read error. The chain combines TRBV5-6 with TRBJ2-2, with a possible D match to TRBD2 (6 bases). Germline V gene data show CDR1 as SGHDT and CDR2 as YYEEEE. The CDR3 has 12 amino acids. The DNA for the CDR3 is TGCGCCAGCAGGAGGGCAACCGGGGAGCTGTTTTTT. This gives the protein CASRRATGELFF.

This clonotype was picked up a small number of times. V gene TRBV20-1 combines with J gene TRBJ2-7, with TRBD2 identical over 7 bases. Per the germline V gene, CDR1 is DFQATT and CDR2 is SNEGSKA (reference sequence). After removal of 2 bases from V and 4 bases from J, the junction contained 8 bases not matched to a gene. This CDR3 contains 14 residues. The CDR3 spells CSARPPGGSYEQYF. Here the CDR3 DNA reads TGCAGTGCTAGACCCCCGGGCGGGAGTTACGAGCAGTACTTC.

A few counts support this clonotype. The V and J genes are TRBV29-1 and TRBJ2-5; D might be TRBD1 (6 bases). The V end was cut by 3 bases, the J end by 1 base, with 9 bases between. Germline CDR1 and CDR2: SQVTM and ANQGSEA. This CDR3 region has 13 residues. CDR3 DNA: TGCAGCGTTGATTTAGGGGGCCAAGAGACCCAGTACTTC. Translated, it gives CSVDLGGQETQYF.